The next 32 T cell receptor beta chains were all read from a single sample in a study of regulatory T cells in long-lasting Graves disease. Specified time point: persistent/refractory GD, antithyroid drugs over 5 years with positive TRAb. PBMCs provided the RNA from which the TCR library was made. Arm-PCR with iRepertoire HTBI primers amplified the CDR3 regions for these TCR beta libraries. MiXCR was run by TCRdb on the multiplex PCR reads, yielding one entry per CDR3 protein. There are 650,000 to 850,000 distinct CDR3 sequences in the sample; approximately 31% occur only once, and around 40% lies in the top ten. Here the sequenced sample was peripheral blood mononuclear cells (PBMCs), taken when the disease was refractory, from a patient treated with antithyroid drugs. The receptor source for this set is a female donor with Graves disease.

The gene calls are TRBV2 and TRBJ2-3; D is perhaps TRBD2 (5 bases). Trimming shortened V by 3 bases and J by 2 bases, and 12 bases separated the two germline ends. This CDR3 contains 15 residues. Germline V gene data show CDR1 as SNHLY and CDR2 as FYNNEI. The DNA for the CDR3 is TGTGCCAGCAGTGAGGCTAGCCAACTCACAGATACGCAGTATTTT. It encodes CASSEASQLTDTQYF.

CDR3 coding DNA: TGTGCCAGCAGCCCCCGGGGGAATGGCTACACCTTC. Translated: CASSPRGNGYTF. The chain links TRBV25-1 to TRBJ1-2, with a weak D call TRBD1 (5 bases). The germline V gene has CDR1 MGHDK and CDR2 SYGVNS. V shed 6 bases and J shed 6 bases, with 11 bases lying between them. This CDR3 has 12 amino acids.

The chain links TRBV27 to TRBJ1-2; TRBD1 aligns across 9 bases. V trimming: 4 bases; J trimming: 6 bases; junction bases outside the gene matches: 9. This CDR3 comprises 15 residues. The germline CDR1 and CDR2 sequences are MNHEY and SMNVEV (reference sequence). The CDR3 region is CASSSTGTGIDGYTF. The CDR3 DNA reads TGTGCCAGCAGTTCGACGGGGACAGGGATAGATGGCTACACCTTC.

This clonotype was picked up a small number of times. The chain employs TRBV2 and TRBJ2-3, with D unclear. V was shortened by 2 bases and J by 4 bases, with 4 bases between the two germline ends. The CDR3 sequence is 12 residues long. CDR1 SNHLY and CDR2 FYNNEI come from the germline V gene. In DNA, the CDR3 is TGTGCCAGCAGTGAATATCCAGATACGCAGTATTTT. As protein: CASSEYPDTQYF.

The CDR3 reads CASKQGPYEQYF. Written as DNA, the CDR3 is TGCGCCAGCAAACAGGGGCCCTACGAGCAGTACTTC. The chain is built from TRBV5-1 and TRBJ2-7; TRBD1 matches at 7 bases. This CDR3 comprises 12 residues. V dropped 6 bases and J dropped 2; count of bases not matched to a gene: 2. Per germline, CDR1 SGHRS and CDR2 YFSETQ.

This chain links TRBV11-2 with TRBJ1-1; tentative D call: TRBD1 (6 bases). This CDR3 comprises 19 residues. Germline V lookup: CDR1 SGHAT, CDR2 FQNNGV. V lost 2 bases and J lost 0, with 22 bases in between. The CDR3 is CASSLLLGAAVRLNTEAFF. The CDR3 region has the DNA TGTGCCAGCAGCTTACTACTGGGGGCGGCTGTAAGACTGAACACTGAAGCTTTCTTT.

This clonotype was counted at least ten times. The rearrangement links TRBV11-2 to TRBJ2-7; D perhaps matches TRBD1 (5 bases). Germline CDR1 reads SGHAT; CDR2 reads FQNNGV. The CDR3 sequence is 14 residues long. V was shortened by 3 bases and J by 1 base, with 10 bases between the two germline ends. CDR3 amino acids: CASSLQGLSYEQYF. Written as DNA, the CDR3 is TGTGCCAGCAGCTTGCAGGGCTTATCCTACGAGCAGTACTTC.

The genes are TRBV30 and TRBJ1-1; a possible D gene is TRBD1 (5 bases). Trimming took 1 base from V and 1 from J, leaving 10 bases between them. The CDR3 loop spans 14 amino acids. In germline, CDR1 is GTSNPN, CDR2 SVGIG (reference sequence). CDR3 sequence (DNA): TGTGCCTGGAGTGGGGGACTTGCGAACACTGAAGCTTTCTTT. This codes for CAWSGGLANTEAFF.

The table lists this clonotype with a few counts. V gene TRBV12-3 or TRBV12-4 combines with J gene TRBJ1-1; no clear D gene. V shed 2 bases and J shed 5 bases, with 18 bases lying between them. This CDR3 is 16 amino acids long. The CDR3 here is CASSLMAGFVGTEAFF. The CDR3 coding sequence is TGTGCCAGCAGTTTAATGGCAGGCTTTGTCGGGACTGAAGCTTTCTTT.

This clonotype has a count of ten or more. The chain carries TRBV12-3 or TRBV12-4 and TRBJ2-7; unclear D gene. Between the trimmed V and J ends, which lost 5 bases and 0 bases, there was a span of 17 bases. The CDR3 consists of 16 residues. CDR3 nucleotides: TGTGCCAGCAGTCCTCAACTGAAATTGAGCTCCTACGAGCAGTACTTC. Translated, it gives CASSPQLKLSSYEQYF.

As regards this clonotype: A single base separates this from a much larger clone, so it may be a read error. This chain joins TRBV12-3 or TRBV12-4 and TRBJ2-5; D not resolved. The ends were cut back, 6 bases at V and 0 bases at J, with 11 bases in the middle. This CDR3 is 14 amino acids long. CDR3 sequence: CASREQTYQETQYF. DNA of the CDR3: TGTGCCAGCAGGGAGCAGACGTACCAAGAGACCCAGTACTTC.

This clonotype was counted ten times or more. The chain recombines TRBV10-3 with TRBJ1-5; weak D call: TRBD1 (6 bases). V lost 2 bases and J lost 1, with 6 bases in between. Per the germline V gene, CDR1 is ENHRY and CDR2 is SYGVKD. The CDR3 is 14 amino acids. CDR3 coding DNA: TGTGCCATCAGTGAGCAGGGGAGCAATCAGCCCCAGCATTTT. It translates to CAISEQGSNQPQHF.

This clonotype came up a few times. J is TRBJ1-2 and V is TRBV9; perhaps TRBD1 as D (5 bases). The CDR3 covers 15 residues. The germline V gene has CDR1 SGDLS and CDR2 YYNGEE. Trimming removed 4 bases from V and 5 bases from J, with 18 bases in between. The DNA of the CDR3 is TGTGCCAGCAGCCTTCGGATCTCCGGGACTTATGGCTACACCTTC. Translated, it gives CASSLRISGTYGYTF.

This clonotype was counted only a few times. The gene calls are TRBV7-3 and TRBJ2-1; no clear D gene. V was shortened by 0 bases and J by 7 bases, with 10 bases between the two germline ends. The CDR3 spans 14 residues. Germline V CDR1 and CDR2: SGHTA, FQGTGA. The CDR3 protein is CASSLTVRENEQFF. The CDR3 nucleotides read TGTGCCAGCAGCTTAACAGTAAGAGAGAATGAGCAGTTCTTC.

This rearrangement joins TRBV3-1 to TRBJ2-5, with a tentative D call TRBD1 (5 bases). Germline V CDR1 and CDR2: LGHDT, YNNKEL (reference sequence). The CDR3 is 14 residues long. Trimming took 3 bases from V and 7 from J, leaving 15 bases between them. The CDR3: CASSHPSVRGTQYF. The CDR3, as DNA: TGTGCCAGCAGCCATCCGTCCGTTAGGGGGACCCAGTACTTC.

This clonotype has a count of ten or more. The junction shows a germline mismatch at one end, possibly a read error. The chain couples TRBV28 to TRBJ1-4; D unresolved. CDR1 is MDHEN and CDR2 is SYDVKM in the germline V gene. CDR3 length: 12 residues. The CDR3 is CASSLTSSQLTF. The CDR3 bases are TGTGCCAGCAGCCTTACTTCCTCCCAACTTACTTTT.

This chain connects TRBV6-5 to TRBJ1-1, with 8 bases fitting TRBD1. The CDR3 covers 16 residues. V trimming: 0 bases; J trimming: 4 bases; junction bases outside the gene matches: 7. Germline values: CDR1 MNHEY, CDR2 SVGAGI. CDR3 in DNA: TGTGCCAGCAGTTACTCGAGGACAGGGCTGGGCACTGAAGCTTTCTTT. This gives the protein CASSYSRTGLGTEAFF.

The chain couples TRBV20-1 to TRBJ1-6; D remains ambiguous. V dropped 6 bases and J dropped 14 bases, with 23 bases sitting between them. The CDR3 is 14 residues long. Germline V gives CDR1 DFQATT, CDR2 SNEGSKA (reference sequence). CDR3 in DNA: TGCAGTGCCGCCGGGAGTACCTCTCCCACAACCCTCCACTTT. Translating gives CSAAGSTSPTTLHF.

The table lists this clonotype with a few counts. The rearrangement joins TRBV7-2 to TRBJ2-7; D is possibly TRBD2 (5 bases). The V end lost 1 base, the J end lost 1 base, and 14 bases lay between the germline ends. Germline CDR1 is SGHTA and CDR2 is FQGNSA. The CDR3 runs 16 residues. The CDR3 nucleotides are TGTGCCAGCAGCTTAGGTTACGGGATGGGGTCCTACGAGCAGTACTTC. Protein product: CASSLGYGMGSYEQYF. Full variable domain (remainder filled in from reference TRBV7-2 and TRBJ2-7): GAGVSQSPSNKVTEKGKDVELRCDPISGHTALYWYRQSLGQGLEFLIYFQGNSAPDKSGLPSDRFSAERTGGSVSTLTIQRTQQEDSAVYLCASSLGYGMGSYEQYFGPGTRLTVT.

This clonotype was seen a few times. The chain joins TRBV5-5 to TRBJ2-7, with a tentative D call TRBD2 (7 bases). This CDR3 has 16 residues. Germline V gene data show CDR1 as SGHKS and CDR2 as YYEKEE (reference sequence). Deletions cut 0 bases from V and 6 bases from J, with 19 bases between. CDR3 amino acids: CASSLGEGGALGEQYF. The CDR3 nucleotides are TGTGCCAGCAGCTTGGGGGAGGGGGGGGCTTTGGGCGAGCAGTACTTC. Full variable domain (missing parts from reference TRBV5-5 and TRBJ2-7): DAGVTQSPTHLIKTRGQQVTLRCSPISGHKSVSWYQQVLGQGPQFIFQYYEKEERGRGNFPDRFSARQFPNYSSELNVNALLLGDSALYLCASSLGEGGALGEQYFGPGTRLTVT.

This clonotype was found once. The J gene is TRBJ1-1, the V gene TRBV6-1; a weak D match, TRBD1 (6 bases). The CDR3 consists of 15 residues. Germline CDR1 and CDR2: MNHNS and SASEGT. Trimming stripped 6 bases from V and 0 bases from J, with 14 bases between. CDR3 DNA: TGTGCCAGCAGACTCAATGGGGGCCTGAACACTGAAGCTTTCTTT. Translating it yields CASRLNGGLNTEAFF.

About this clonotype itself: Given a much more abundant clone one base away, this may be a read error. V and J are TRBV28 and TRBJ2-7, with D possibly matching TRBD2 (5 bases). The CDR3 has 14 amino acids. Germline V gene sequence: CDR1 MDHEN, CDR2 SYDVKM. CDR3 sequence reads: CASSSWAVHGERYF. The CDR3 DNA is TGTGCCAGCAGCTCCTGGGCCGTTCACGGGGAGCGGTACTTC.

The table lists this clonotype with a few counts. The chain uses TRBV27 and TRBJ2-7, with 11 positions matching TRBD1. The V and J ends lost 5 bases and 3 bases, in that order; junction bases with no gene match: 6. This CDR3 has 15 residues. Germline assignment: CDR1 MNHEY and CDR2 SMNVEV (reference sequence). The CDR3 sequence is CASSTLGQGVYEQYF. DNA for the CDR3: TGTGCCAGCAGTACGCTGGGACAGGGGGTCTACGAGCAGTACTTC.

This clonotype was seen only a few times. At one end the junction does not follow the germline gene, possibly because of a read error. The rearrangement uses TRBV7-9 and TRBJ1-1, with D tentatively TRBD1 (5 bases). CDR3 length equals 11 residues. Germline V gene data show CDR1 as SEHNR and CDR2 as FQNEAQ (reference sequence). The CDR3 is CATSTGTEAFF. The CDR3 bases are TGTGCCACCAGCACAGGCACTGAAGCTTTCTTT.

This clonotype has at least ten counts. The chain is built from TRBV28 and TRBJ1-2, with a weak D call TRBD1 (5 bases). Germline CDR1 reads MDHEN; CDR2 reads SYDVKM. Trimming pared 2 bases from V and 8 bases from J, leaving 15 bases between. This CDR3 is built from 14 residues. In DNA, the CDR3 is TGTGCCAGCAGTTTACTACAGGCGATGTTGGGCTACACCTTC. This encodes CASSLLQAMLGYTF.

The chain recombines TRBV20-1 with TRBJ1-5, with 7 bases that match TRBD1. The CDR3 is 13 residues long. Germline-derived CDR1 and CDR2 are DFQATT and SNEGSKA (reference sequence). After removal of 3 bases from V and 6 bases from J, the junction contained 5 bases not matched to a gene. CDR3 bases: TGCAGTGCTAGTAGGGGACAGAGTCAGCCCCAGCATTTT. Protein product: CSASRGQSQPQHF.

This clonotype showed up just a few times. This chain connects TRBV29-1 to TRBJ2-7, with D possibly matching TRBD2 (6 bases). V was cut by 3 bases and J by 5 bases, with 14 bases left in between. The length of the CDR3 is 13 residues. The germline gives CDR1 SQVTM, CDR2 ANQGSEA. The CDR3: CSVDGGKINEQYF. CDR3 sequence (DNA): TGCAGCGTTGACGGGGGTAAAATCAACGAGCAGTACTTC.

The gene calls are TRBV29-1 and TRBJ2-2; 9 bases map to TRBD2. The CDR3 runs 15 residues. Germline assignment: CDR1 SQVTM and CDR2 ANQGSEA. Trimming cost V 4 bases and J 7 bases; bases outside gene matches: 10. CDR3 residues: CSVVGGREGNGELFF. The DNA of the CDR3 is TGCAGCGTTGTTGGTGGGCGGGAGGGGAACGGGGAGCTGTTTTTT.

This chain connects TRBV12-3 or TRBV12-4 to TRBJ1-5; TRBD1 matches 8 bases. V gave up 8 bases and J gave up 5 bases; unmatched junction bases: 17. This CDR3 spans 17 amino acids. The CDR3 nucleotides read TGTGCCAGCTCACCACGGGCAGGGGGCGAAGTTGATCAGCCCCAGCATTTT. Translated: CASSPRAGGEVDQPQHF.

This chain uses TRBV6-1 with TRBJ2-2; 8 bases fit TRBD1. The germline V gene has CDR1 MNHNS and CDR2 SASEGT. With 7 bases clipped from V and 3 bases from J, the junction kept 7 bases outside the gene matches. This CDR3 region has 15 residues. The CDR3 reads CASTRTGPDTGELFF. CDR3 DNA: TGTGCCAGCACTCGGACAGGGCCCGACACCGGGGAGCTGTTTTTT.

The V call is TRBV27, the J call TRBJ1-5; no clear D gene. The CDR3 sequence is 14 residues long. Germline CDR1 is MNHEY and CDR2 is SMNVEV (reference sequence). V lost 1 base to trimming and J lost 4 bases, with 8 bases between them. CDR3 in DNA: TGTGCCAGCAGTTTATTCCGGGTAAATCAGCCCCAGCATTTT. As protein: CASSLFRVNQPQHF.

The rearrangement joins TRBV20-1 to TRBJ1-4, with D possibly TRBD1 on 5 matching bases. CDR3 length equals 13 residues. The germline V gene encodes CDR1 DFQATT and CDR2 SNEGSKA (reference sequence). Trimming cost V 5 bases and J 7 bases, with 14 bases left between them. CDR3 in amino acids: CSAWGGPGEKLFF. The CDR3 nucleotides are TGCAGTGCTTGGGGCGGCCCCGGTGAAAAACTGTTTTTT.